A selection of T cell receptor beta chains follows, all from one sample in a study of blood T cells in healthy people across ages. Via MiXCR, TCRdb re-called the 5' RACE reads, giving one row per CDR3 protein. The profile shows roughly 1.6 million distinct CDR3 sequences, roughly 32% of them singletons. Sequencing input: blood. The receptor source for this set is a woman in her 30s in good health. The CDR3 runs from the conserved cysteine through the conserved F or W. A D gene is named only where the DNA matches it firmly. Rows may omit the clone size; those that give it use once, few, many or a size class.

clone_size: once
j_call: TRBJ2-5
v_call: TRBV28
d_call: -
cdr3_aa: CASSFRRGRVQGTQYF
cdr3_nt: TGTGCCAGCAGTTTTCGCAGGGGAAGGGTTCAAGGGACCCAGTACTTC

clone_size: -
j_call: TRBJ2-1
v_call: TRBV20-1
d_call: -
cdr3_aa: CSARRSPEQFF
cdr3_nt: TGCAGTGCTAGACGCTCCCCCGAACAGTTCTTC

clone_size: few
j_call: TRBJ1-2
v_call: TRBV25-1
d_call: -
cdr3_aa: CASSEWSGSGYTF
cdr3_nt: TGTGCCAGCAGTGAATGGTCGGGTTCTGGCTACACCTTC

clone_size: few
j_call: TRBJ2-2
v_call: TRBV5-1
d_call: -
cdr3_aa: CASSRENTGELFF
cdr3_nt: TGCGCCAGCAGTCGGGAAAACACCGGGGAGCTGTTTTTT

clone_size: few
j_call: TRBJ1-2
v_call: TRBV29-1
d_call: -
cdr3_aa: CSVEIRDLYGYTF
cdr3_nt: TGCAGCGTTGAAATCAGGGACCTATATGGCTACACCTTC

clone_size: few
j_call: TRBJ2-3
v_call: TRBV11-3
d_call: TRBD1
cdr3_aa: CASSRGQTRFADTQYF
cdr3_nt: TGTGCCAGCAGCAGGGGGCAGACCCGTTTTGCAGATACGCAGTATTTT

clone_size: -
j_call: TRBJ2-7
v_call: TRBV9
d_call: TRBD1
cdr3_aa: CASSLLGQGGEQYF
cdr3_nt: TGTGCCAGCAGTCTTCTCGGACAGGGGGGCGAGCAGTACTTC

clone_size: -
j_call: TRBJ1-2
v_call: TRBV20-1
d_call: -
cdr3_aa: CSARDGTYTYGYTF
cdr3_nt: TGCAGTGCTAGAGATGGGACCTACACCTATGGCTACACCTTC

clone_size: -
j_call: TRBJ2-3
v_call: TRBV18
d_call: TRBD2
cdr3_aa: CASSPVKSGTTDTQYF
cdr3_nt: TGTGCCAGCTCACCCGTCAAGAGCGGGACGACAGATACGCAGTATTTT

clone_size: few
j_call: TRBJ2-7
v_call: TRBV9
d_call: -
cdr3_aa: CASSAFPGDYEQYF
cdr3_nt: TGTGCCAGCAGCGCATTCCCGGGGGATTACGAGCAGTACTTC

clone_size: few
j_call: TRBJ2-7
v_call: TRBV28
d_call: -
cdr3_aa: CASISLDQTYEQYF
cdr3_nt: TGTGCCAGCATCTCCCTAGATCAAACCTACGAGCAGTACTTC

clone_size: few
j_call: TRBJ1-6
v_call: TRBV20-1
d_call: -
cdr3_aa: CSVDSQRSYNSPLHF
cdr3_nt: TGCAGTGTGGATTCCCAACGGTCCTATAATTCACCCCTCCACTTT

clone_size: -
j_call: TRBJ1-1
v_call: TRBV2
d_call: -
cdr3_aa: CASSERGRGNTEAFF
cdr3_nt: TGTGCCAGCAGTGAAAGGGGGAGAGGGAACACTGAAGCTTTCTTT

clone_size: few
j_call: TRBJ2-3
v_call: TRBV19
d_call: -
cdr3_aa: CASTAVTADTQYF
cdr3_nt: TGTGCCAGTACCGCGGTGACGGCAGATACGCAGTATTTT